The 7 T cell receptor beta chains below come from one sample, sequenced in a study of breast tumors, draining lymph nodes, adjacent tissues. Axillary draining lymph nodes of breast cancer patients supplied the node samples. Using its own MiXCR run on the multiplex PCR reads, TCRdb lists one record per CDR3 protein. The sample consists of some 130,000 distinct CDR3 sequences, around 21% of them appearing once. The sequenced sample consisted of axillary lymph node tissue. These receptor sequences come from a female donor with breast cancer. Some clones in this sample may be carry-over from other donors' samples.

This clonotype was seen at least ten times. The CDR3 sequence is CASSLGLSGANVLTF. CDR3 coding DNA: TGTGCCAGCAGTTTAGGTCTCTCTGGGGCCAACGTCCTGACTTTC. The chain joins TRBV12-3 or TRBV12-4 to TRBJ2-6; D is unclear. V shed 1 base and J shed 0 bases, with 4 bases lying between them. The CDR3 sequence is 15 residues long.

This clonotype was seen repeatedly, ten times or more. This chain uses TRBV20-1 with TRBJ2-7; 8 bases agree with TRBD1. The ends lost 3 bases at V and 3 bases at J; junction bases unmatched: 4. CDR1 is DFQATT and CDR2 is SNEGSKA in the germline V gene (reference sequence). This CDR3 is built from 13 residues. CDR3 DNA: TGCAGTGCTAGTGGGGACAGGTACTACGAGCAGTACTTC. It is translated as CSASGDRYYEQYF.

The V gene is TRBV4-1, the J gene TRBJ2-5; TRBD2 might be the D (5 bases). V dropped 0 bases and J dropped 4 bases, with 18 bases sitting between them. The CDR3 extends over 17 amino acids. Germline CDR1 and CDR2: MGHRA and YSYEKL. The CDR3 reads CASSQELRASGVETQYF. The CDR3 region has the DNA TGCGCCAGCAGCCAAGAATTGAGGGCCAGTGGGGTAGAGACCCAGTACTTC.

Concerning this clonotype: One base away lies a much larger clone, so this may be a sequencing read error. The CDR3 DNA reads TGTGCCTGGAGTGGCCACTATGGGCCCCAGCATTTT. Its translation: CAWSGHYGPQHF. J is TRBJ1-5 and V is TRBV30; D is unresolved. The CDR3 contains 12 residues. The germline gives CDR1 GTSNPN, CDR2 SVGIG (reference sequence). Trimming took off 1 base at V and 9 bases at J, with 10 bases between the two ends.

This clonotype was seen many times. The J gene is TRBJ2-3, the V gene TRBV10-3, with 10 bases that match TRBD2. V trimming: 3 bases; J trimming: 4 bases; junction bases outside the gene matches: 1. CDR1 and CDR2 (germline): ENHRY, SYGVKD. The CDR3 contains 14 residues. CDR3 in DNA: TGTGCCATCAGTGATGGGACTAGCGCAGATACGCAGTATTTT. Translation: CAISDGTSADTQYF.

This clonotype was picked up a small number of times. The J gene is TRBJ2-2, the V gene TRBV5-1; weak D call: TRBD1 (6 bases). V was clipped by 3 bases and J by 7 bases, with 16 bases between them. The germline CDR1 and CDR2 sequences are SGHRS and YFSETQ. The CDR3 is 15 amino acids. The CDR3 loop is CASSYRDPTGGELFF. CDR3 DNA sequence: TGCGCCAGCAGCTACAGGGATCCCACGGGCGGGGAGCTGTTTTTT.

This chain links TRBV30 with TRBJ1-1; 8 positions agree with TRBD1. The germline V gene encodes CDR1 GTSNPN and CDR2 SVGIG (reference sequence). V lost 4 bases to trimming and J lost 2 bases; unmatched junction nucleotides: 6. CDR3 size: 14 residues. The CDR3 protein is CAWTRQGPNTEAFF. For the CDR3, the DNA is TGTGCCTGGACACGACAGGGGCCAAACACTGAAGCTTTCTTT.